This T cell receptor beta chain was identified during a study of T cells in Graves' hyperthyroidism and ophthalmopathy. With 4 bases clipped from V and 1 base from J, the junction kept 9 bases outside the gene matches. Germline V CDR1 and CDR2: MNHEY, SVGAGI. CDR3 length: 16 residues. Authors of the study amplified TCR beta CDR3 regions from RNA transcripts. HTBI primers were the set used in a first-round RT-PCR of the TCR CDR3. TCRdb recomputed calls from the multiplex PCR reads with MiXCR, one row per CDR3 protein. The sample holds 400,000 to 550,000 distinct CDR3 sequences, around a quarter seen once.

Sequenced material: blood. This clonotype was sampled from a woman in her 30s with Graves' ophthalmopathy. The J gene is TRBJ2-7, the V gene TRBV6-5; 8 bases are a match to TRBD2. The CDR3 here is CASSSSSGSRSYEQYF. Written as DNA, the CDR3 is TGTGCCAGCAGTTCGTCCAGCGGGAGCCGGTCCTACGAGCAGTACTTC.